This entry lists 14 T cell receptor beta chains sequenced from one sample in a study of post-analysis software for immune sequencing data. Points from the study as a whole: Included in a set of 5 or 6 TRBV segments more frequent in patients than controls were TRBV5-6, TRBV5-1 and TRBV20-1.

For these TCRs, the target antigens are not known. The authors incorporated unique molecular identifiers into the TCR beta cDNA libraries. Using its own MiXCR run on the PCR reads, TCRdb lists one record per CDR3 protein. This sample has some 450,000 distinct CDR3 sequences, with 45% found just once. The sample comprised blood. The origin of the receptors is a girl aged 5-17 years with multiple sclerosis.

This clonotype was observed a handful of times. This chain connects TRBV6-5 to TRBJ2-7; the match to TRBD2 covers 10 bases. Per germline, CDR1 MNHEY and CDR2 SVGAGI. V shed 0 bases and J 6 bases; nucleotides not matched to a gene: 8. The CDR3 totals 16 residues. CDR3 amino acids: CASSYSLAGVSGEQYF. DNA of the CDR3: TGTGCCAGCAGTTACTCGCTAGCGGGAGTTTCAGGCGAGCAGTACTTC.

This clonotype appeared a few times. The chain links TRBV15 to TRBJ2-1; D is perhaps TRBD2 (5 bases). The ends were cut back, 0 bases at V and 10 bases at J, with 16 bases in the middle. From germline, CDR1 is LNHNV and CDR2 YYDKDF (reference sequence). The CDR3 spans 15 residues. The chain's CDR3 is CATSRDLEAFGEQFF. Written as DNA, the CDR3 is TGTGCCACCAGCAGAGATCTGGAGGCGTTCGGGGAGCAGTTCTTC.

CDR3 sequence: CASSVVGTGYSLDEQFF. Here the CDR3 DNA reads TGTGCCAGCAGCGTAGTGGGGACAGGATATTCTCTAGATGAGCAGTTCTTC. This rearrangement joins TRBV9 to TRBJ2-1; 8 positions agree with TRBD1. V shed 0 bases and J 8 bases; nucleotides not matched to a gene: 13. The CDR3 is 17 amino acids. Germline V lookup: CDR1 SGDLS, CDR2 YYNGEE.

The chain combines TRBV20-1 with TRBJ2-1; weak D call: TRBD2 (6 bases). V lost 0 bases and J lost 0, with 9 bases in between. The CDR3 contains 15 residues. Germline V CDR1 and CDR2: DFQATT, SNEGSKA (reference sequence). The CDR3 sequence: CSAREGRSSYNEQFF. The CDR3 region has the DNA TGCAGTGCTAGAGAGGGGAGGAGCTCCTACAATGAGCAGTTCTTC.

The chain employs TRBV6-5 and TRBJ2-3, with TRBD2 identical over 8 bases. The CDR3 is 19 residues long. V shed 0 bases, J shed 2 bases, and the junction held 13 bases outside the gene matches. CDR1 is MNHEY, CDR2 SVGAGI, per germline. CDR3 protein: CASSYSGVSPGGYTDTQYF. The DNA for the CDR3 is TGTGCCAGCAGTTACTCCGGCGTCTCGCCGGGAGGGTACACAGATACGCAGTATTTT.

The chain has TRBV20-1 and TRBJ2-7, with D possibly TRBD2 on 5 matching bases. CDR1 DFQATT and CDR2 SNEGSKA come from the germline V gene (reference sequence). V was clipped by 3 bases and J by 1 base, with 16 bases between them. The CDR3 has 15 amino acids. CDR3 sequence (DNA): TGCAGTGCTAGCTCCGAGAGGACTGGTTCCTACGAGCAGTACTTC. Translation: CSASSERTGSYEQYF.

The V and J genes are TRBV20-1 and TRBJ2-4, with 11 bases that match TRBD2. Germline CDR1 and CDR2: DFQATT and SNEGSKA (reference sequence). With V trimmed by 0 bases and J by 3 bases, 16 bases remained unmatched. This CDR3 contains 20 residues. The CDR3 reads CSARDPGTSGPRLVKNIQYF. DNA for the CDR3: TGCAGTGCTAGAGATCCTGGGACTAGCGGACCCCGGTTGGTCAAAAACATTCAGTACTTC.

In its sample, this clonotype was seen a few times. The chain combines TRBV6-1 with TRBJ2-7, with D uncertain. The CDR3 runs 14 residues. The germline CDR1 and CDR2 sequences are MNHNS and SASEGT. Trimming removed 6 bases at V and 3 bases at J, with 15 bases between. The CDR3 region has the DNA TGTGCCAGCAGAGAACTTGCGGTGGACTACGAGCAGTACTTC. Encoded protein: CASRELAVDYEQYF.

The genes are TRBV28 and TRBJ2-5; D might be TRBD1 (6 bases). Looked up from germline, CDR1 is MDHEN and CDR2 is SYDVKM. This CDR3 contains 14 residues. V was shortened by 8 bases and J by 5 bases, with 18 bases between the two germline ends. CDR3 DNA sequence: TGTGCCAGCGGTGCAACAGGGAGATGGGAGACCCAGTACTTC. The encoded protein is CASGATGRWETQYF.

The V call is TRBV4-2, the J call TRBJ2-3; TRBD2 agrees at 8 bases. Germline V lookup: CDR1 LGHNA, CDR2 YNFKEQ. The CDR3 is 14 residues long. Germline trimming cut 1 base from V and 5 bases from J; bases unmatched to any gene: 2. CDR3 region: CASSQGLALDTQYF. The CDR3 DNA reads TGTGCCAGCAGCCAAGGACTAGCGTTAGATACGCAGTATTTT.

J is TRBJ1-5 and V is TRBV6-2 or TRBV6-3; D is possibly TRBD1 (6 bases). The V gene lost 5 bases and the J gene lost 7 bases, with 9 bases spanning the gap. CDR3 length: 12 residues. Germline V gene lookup returns CDR1 MNHEY and CDR2 SVGEGT. The CDR3 region is CASSLQGQPQHF. The CDR3 DNA follows: TGTGCCAGCAGTCTCCAGGGGCAGCCCCAGCATTTT.

This clonotype was recorded only once. The V call is TRBV9, the J call TRBJ2-7; TRBD1 matches 9 bases. The DNA end is a closer match to TRBJ2-5, so the J assignment may be wrong. The CDR3 sequence is 15 residues long. CDR1 SGDLS and CDR2 YYNGEE come from the germline V gene. The CDR3 nucleotides read TGTGCCAGCAGCGTAGCAGGACAGGGGACAGAGACCCAGTACTTC. Amino acid sequence: CASSVAGQGTETQYF.

The gene calls are TRBV24-1 and TRBJ2-1; 9 bases are shared with TRBD2. V lost 5 bases and J lost 0; bases outside the gene matches: 4. In germline, CDR1 is KGHDR, CDR2 SFDVKD. The CDR3 has 16 residues. The CDR3 coding sequence is TGTGCCACCAGTGGGATTAGCGGGAGCTCCTACAATGAGCAGTTCTTC. It is translated as CATSGISGSSYNEQFF.

Ten or more counts support this clonotype. The rearrangement links TRBV3-1 to TRBJ2-7; TRBD2 aligns across 12 bases. The J segment lost 4 bases and the V segment lost 4 bases, leaving 2 bases of the junction unmatched. Germline V CDR1 and CDR2: LGHDT, YNNKEL (reference sequence). This CDR3 contains 14 residues. The CDR3 spells CASSPTSGGYEQYF. CDR3 nucleotide sequence: TGTGCCAGCAGCCCGACTAGCGGGGGATACGAGCAGTACTTC.